A selection of T cell receptor beta chains follows, all from one sample in a study of shared clonotypes between healthy human individuals. Method: immunoSEQ multiplex PCR; TCRdb's copy keeps in-frame clones and lacks some. The sample lists 2,500,000 or so clones; roughly 93% were seen once. Sequencing was done on a sample of naive CD4+ T cells from PBMCs. The receptors were gathered from a man between 18 and 35 years old in good health. Some clones in this sample may be carry-over from other donors' samples. Each CDR3 is given with its conserved first and last residue. The order of the fields is V gene, D gene, clone size, J gene, CDR3 DNA, CDR3 protein. D genes are given only for firm matches. For some rows the clone size is stated as once, few or many, or as a class when expanded; others skip it.

>TRBV5-1|.|.|TRBJ2-7
TGCGCCAGCAGTTATCGACAGGACCTATCCTACGAGCAGTACTTC
CASSYRQDLSYEQYF
>TRBV4-3|.|.|TRBJ2-2
TGCGCCAGCAGCCAAGATCTCGCAGCCTTCACCGGGGAGCTGTTTTTT
CASSQDLAAFTGELFF
>TRBV18|.|.|TRBJ1-3
TGTGCCAGCTCCCGGACGGCGAACTCTGGAAACACCATATATTTT
CASSRTANSGNTIYF
>TRBV5-1|TRBD2|.|TRBJ2-1
TGCGCCAGCAGCTTCTTAGCGGGGCCCTACAATGAGCAGTTCTTC
CASSFLAGPYNEQFF
>TRBV9|.|.|TRBJ2-2
TGTGCCAGCAGCGTAACGGGGGGCTCCGGGGAGCTGTTTTTT
CASSVTGGSGELFF
>TRBV28|TRBD2|.|TRBJ2-7
TGTGCCAGCAGTTTAGGGACTAGCGGCTCCTACGAGCAGTACTTC
CASSLGTSGSYEQYF
>TRBV5-1|.|few|TRBJ2-7
TGCGCCAGCAGCGCCCCCTCCTACGAGCAGTACTTC
CASSAPSYEQYF
>TRBV5-4|.|.|TRBJ2-1
TGTGCCAGCAGCTTGGCGGCTGCAAGCTCCTACAATGAGCAGTTCTTC
CASSLAAASSYNEQFF
>TRBV2|TRBD1|.|TRBJ1-4
TGTGCCAGCAGTCGACAGGGGCTCCCTAATGAAAAACTGTTTTTT
CASSRQGLPNEKLFF
>TRBV19|TRBD2|.|TRBJ2-7
TGTGCCAGTAGTATGGGGAGAAGGACTAGCGGCCCCTACGAGCAGTACTTC
CASSMGRRTSGPYEQYF
>TRBV6-1|TRBD1|.|TRBJ1-3
TGTGCCAGCAGTGGCCGGGGGACAGAGGCTGGAAACACCATATATTTT
CASSGRGTEAGNTIYF
>TRBV28|TRBD1|.|TRBJ1-4
TGTGCCAGCAGTCCGGGACAGCAGCGTGAAAAACTGTTTTTT
CASSPGQQREKLFF
>TRBV5-5|.|.|TRBJ2-7
TGTGCCAGCAGCTTGGCAGGACAGACCTTCTACGAGCAGTACTTC
CASSLAGQTFYEQYF
>TRBV28|.|.|TRBJ1-2
TGTGCCAGCAGTTCCCCCGGGGGCGCTCCTGGCTACACCTTC
CASSSPGGAPGYTF
>TRBV5-1|TRBD2|once|TRBJ2-3
TGCGCCAGCAGCTTCCAGCGGGAGAGTACAGATACGCAGTATTTT
CASSFQRESTDTQYF
>TRBV7-2|.|.|TRBJ2-2
TGTGCCAGCAGCTTATTTTCCATCCAGGCCGGGGAGCTGTTTTTT
CASSLFSIQAGELFF
>TRBV21-1|.|.|TRBJ1-3
TGTGCCAGCAGCAAAGGGGGCGCAGGGGAAAAAGGGATGCCCGGAAACACCATATATTTT
CASSKGGAGEKGMPGNTIYF
>TRBV4-1|.|.|TRBJ2-3
TGCGCCAGCAGCCAAGACCCAGTGGCAGATACGCAGTATTTT
CASSQDPVADTQYF
>TRBV2|TRBD1|.|TRBJ2-2
TGTGCCAGCAGGAGGACAGGGGCCGGGGAGCTGTTTTTT
CASRRTGAGELFF
>TRBV7-2|TRBD1|.|TRBJ2-7
TGTGCCAGCAGCTTAGAGGACAGGGCAGACGAGCAGTACTTC
CASSLEDRADEQYF
>TRBV27|TRBD2|.|TRBJ2-3
TGTGCCAGCAGTTTACCCTCTAGCGGTTCCCGCACAGATACGCAGTATTTT
CASSLPSSGSRTDTQYF
>TRBV4-1|TRBD1|.|TRBJ2-5
TGCGCCAGCAGCCACGGGGGACAGGGCATGAGGGAGACCCAGTACTTC
CASSHGGQGMRETQYF
>TRBV30|.|few|TRBJ1-2
TGTGCCGGAGGCGATCTCTATGGCTACACCTTC
CAGGDLYGYTF
>TRBV4-3|TRBD1|.|TRBJ2-7
TGCGCCAGCAGCCAAGATTGGGACAGGGTCTCCTACGAGCAGTACTTC
CASSQDWDRVSYEQYF